The sample holds a few counts of the clone carrying this T cell receptor (beta chain). These data belong to a study of blood T cells in healthy people across ages. The use of a sample-barcoded 5' primer and a J-beta primer mix characterized a second PCR of roughly 6 to 11 cycles. Each CDR3 protein is one row after TCRdb ran MiXCR on the 5' RACE reads. The sample yields approximately 1,700,000 distinct CDR3 sequences, about two fifths seen once. V lost 3 bases, J lost 8 bases, and 17 bases stayed unmatched. This CDR3 is built from 18 residues. Germline V lookup: CDR1 SNHLY, CDR2 FYNNEI. The material sequenced was blood. The chain joins TRBV2 to TRBJ2-1; 9 bases are shared with TRBD2. This TCR was recovered from a human donor in good health. CDR3 coding DNA: TGTGCCAGCAGTGACAGAGGTTCGGGCGGGGGGGCCTGGGATGAGCAGTTCTTC. Its translation: CASSDRGSGGGAWDEQFF.